This T cell receptor (beta chain) was documented in a study of T cells in Graves' hyperthyroidism and ophthalmopathy. Points from the study as a whole: Blood also showed most of the thyroid clonotypes that were expanded above 0.001. The model identified upcoming ophthalmopathy a median roughly 6 months ahead of onset.

In the case of this clonotype: What it binds is unknown.

Amplified regions were TCR beta CDR3 sequences from RNA transcripts. When the TCR CDR3 underwent first-round RT-PCR, the HTBI primer set was used. TCRdb used MiXCR to reprocess the multiplex PCR reads, holding one entry per CDR3 protein. This repertoire shows a few hundred thousand distinct CDR3 sequences, under 60% found once; its top ten account for about 8.3%. Stable disease denoted Graves' hyperthyroidism without ophthalmopathy progression within 18 months. This CDR3 comprises 17 residues. V lost 4 bases and J lost 2, with 21 bases in between. Germline V gene sequence: CDR1 SGHRS, CDR2 YFSETQ. This chain links TRBV5-1 with TRBJ2-5; D might be TRBD1 or TRBD2, each matching 5 bases. The material sequenced was peripheral blood or thyroid tissue (not recorded which). The TCR sequence derives from a woman in her late teens or twenties with Graves' hyperthyroidism. Here the CDR3 reads CASSPTGIRGPQETQYF. The CDR3 nucleotides are TGCGCCAGCAGCCCTACAGGAATACGGGGTCCGCAAGAGACCCAGTACTTC.